This TCR beta chain was profiled in a study of early T cells in non-severe SARS-CoV-2 infection. On the study more broadly: The study sequenced bulk RNA from unsorted whole blood, with chains unpaired.

This clonotype was seen more than once but under ten times. Its antigen is as yet unknown. V shed 6 bases and J shed 1 base, with 12 bases lying between them. Germline values: CDR1 SGHTA, CDR2 FQGTGA. The CDR3 has 15 residues. Each single cDNA molecule received a unique molecular identifier. TCRdb fed the 5' RACE reads into MiXCR, producing one record per CDR3 protein. In the table there are 45,000 to 50,000 distinct CDR3 sequences, roughly 5.3% of which are singletons. General study findings and limits: Matching against VDJdb likely underestimated virus-specific expansions, favoring anti-spike CD8.

V and J are TRBV7-3 and TRBJ2-2, with a tentative D call TRBD1 (6 bases). Sequencing was done on a sample of whole blood. The TCR originated in an adult who was a healthcare worker with PCR-confirmed SARS-CoV-2 infection or an uninfected control (not recorded which). DNA of the CDR3: TGTGCCAGCAGTCCACTCAGGGGGAACACCGGGGAGCTGTTTTTT. It yields the protein CASSPLRGNTGELFF.